This is a list of T cell receptor beta chains from one sample in a study of cytomegalovirus exposure and HLA in healthy donors. Assay: immunoSEQ multiplex PCR; the TCRdb copy retains only in-frame clones and omits some. The repertoire includes approximately 160,000 clones, about four fifths of them detected once, and 1% sits in the top ten. Sample: PBMCs. The receptor set was obtained from a woman in her fifties or sixties in good health and CMV-seropositive. CDR3s include the opening cysteine and the closing phenylalanine or tryptophan. Fields, in order: V gene, D gene, clone size, J gene, CDR3 DNA, CDR3 protein. D genes are given only for firm matches. The size entry is marked missing in some rows and otherwise reads once, few, many or a size class.

V: TRBV10-3; D: -; size: -; J: TRBJ1-5; DNA: TGTGCCATCAGTGTTACGGGGGAACCCCAGCATTTT; CDR3: CAISVTGEPQHF
V: TRBV28; D: TRBD2; size: once; J: TRBJ2-7; DNA: TGTGCCAGCAGTTTTACCGGGACTAGGGCTTCCGAGCAGTACTTC; CDR3: CASSFTGTRASEQYF
V: TRBV27; D: -; size: -; J: TRBJ2-5; DNA: TGTGCCAGCAGGCCGGGGACACTACAAGAGACCCAGTACTTC; CDR3: CASRPGTLQETQYF
V: TRBV7-2; D: -; size: once; J: TRBJ1-1; DNA: TGTGCCAGCAGCTTAGGGGGGGGGCTGGGAACTGAAGCTTTCTTT; CDR3: CASSLGGGLGTEAFF
V: TRBV10-3; D: -; size: once; J: TRBJ2-1; DNA: TGTGCCATCAGTGAGACCGACAACTACAATGAGCAGTTCTTC; CDR3: CAISETDNYNEQFF
V: TRBV19; D: -; size: -; J: TRBJ2-7; DNA: TGTGCCAGTAGTATTCCGTCTGCGGGCTCCTACGAGCAGTACTTC; CDR3: CASSIPSAGSYEQYF
V: TRBV5-1; D: -; size: once; J: TRBJ1-3; DNA: TGCGCCAGCAGCTGGGACAACTCTGGAAACACCATATATTTT; CDR3: CASSWDNSGNTIYF
V: TRBV9; D: -; size: -; J: TRBJ2-3; DNA: TGTGCCAGCAGCGTAGAGGGAACAGGGCCAGATACGCAGTATTTT; CDR3: CASSVEGTGPDTQYF
V: TRBV5-1; D: TRBD1; size: -; J: TRBJ1-5; DNA: TGCGCCAGCAGCCTGGACAGGGACAATCAGCCCCAGCATTTT; CDR3: CASSLDRDNQPQHF
V: TRBV29-1; D: -; size: -; J: TRBJ2-4; DNA: TGCAGCGTTCTGGCGGAGAGGCCCATTCAGTACTTC; CDR3: CSVLAERPIQYF
V: TRBV11-2; D: -; size: -; J: TRBJ1-1; DNA: TGTGCCAGCAGCGCCACAGGGAGCTTGAACACTGAAGCTTTCTTT; CDR3: CASSATGSLNTEAFF
V: TRBV10-3; D: -; size: -; J: TRBJ1-1; DNA: TGTGCCATCAGTGCCGGGAACCCGAACACTGAAGCTTTCTTT; CDR3: CAISAGNPNTEAFF
V: TRBV29-1; D: -; size: -; J: TRBJ2-3; DNA: TGCAGCGTTGTACGAGACACCGCTAGCACAGATACGCAGTATTTT; CDR3: CSVVRDTASTDTQYF
V: TRBV6-1; D: -; size: -; J: TRBJ1-4; DNA: TGTGCCACTACCCTGCGGGAAAAACTGTTTTTT; CDR3: CATTLREKLFF
V: TRBV28; D: -; size: -; J: TRBJ1-2; DNA: TGTGCCAGCAGTTTAGGTGGGAGGGGCGGTGGCTACACCTTC; CDR3: CASSLGGRGGGYTF
V: TRBV18; D: -; size: -; J: TRBJ2-7; DNA: TGTGCCAGCTCACCACGCAGGGTATACGAGCAGTACTTC; CDR3: CASSPRRVYEQYF
V: TRBV14; D: -; size: -; J: TRBJ1-2; DNA: TGTGCCAGCAGCCAAGATTCGCCGGGATGGGCTAAAGATGGCTACACCTTC; CDR3: CASSQDSPGWAKDGYTF